A selection of T cell receptor beta chains follows, all from one sample in a study of shared clonotypes between healthy human individuals. Sequencing used immunoSEQ multiplex PCR; TCRdb keeps in-frame clones, though not all of them. The data contain about 2.3 million clones, 85% to 95% of them singletons. The sequenced sample consisted of naive CD4+ T cells from PBMCs. Receptor source: a man aged 18 to 30 in good health. Some clones in this sample may be carry-over from other donors' samples. Both conserved end residues are part of each CDR3. The D gene is left open where the match is weak. Rows may omit the clone size; those that give it use once, few, many or a size class.

TRBD2	.	TRBV4-1	TRBJ2-1	CASSQVAGGPTNEQFF	TGCGCCAGCAGCCAAGTAGCGGGAGGGCCAACCAATGAGCAGTTCTTC
.	.	TRBV4-2	TRBJ1-2	CASSQEPPGRPGGGYTF	TGTGCCAGCAGCCAAGAACCCCCGGGCAGGCCTGGTGGTGGCTACACCTTC
TRBD2	.	TRBV11-2	TRBJ2-5	CASSFRLAGEETQYF	TGTGCCAGCAGCTTCCGACTAGCGGGAGAAGAGACCCAGTACTTC
.	.	TRBV14	TRBJ2-1	CASSQDLHGIFIF	TGTGCCAGCAGCCAAGATCTCCACGGGATCTTCATCTTC
TRBD1	.	TRBV27	TRBJ1-5	CVSSLDRVGNQPQHF	TGTGTCAGCAGCTTAGACAGGGTAGGCAATCAGCCCCAGCATTTT
.	.	TRBV28	TRBJ2-7	CASSYPRGGDYEQYF	TGTGCCAGCAGTTACCCCCGAGGAGGGGATTACGAGCAGTACTTC
.	.	TRBV27	TRBJ1-1	CASSLSALEATEAFF	TGTGCCAGCAGTTTATCCGCATTAGAGGCCACTGAAGCTTTCTTT
.	.	TRBV7-6	TRBJ1-1	CASSSGTNTEAFF	TGTGCCAGCAGTTCCGGGACGAACACTGAAGCTTTCTTT
.	.	TRBV27	TRBJ1-2	CASRPGSITNYGYTF	TGTGCCAGCCGCCCGGGCTCGATTACTAACTATGGCTACACCTTC
.	.	TRBV19	TRBJ1-5	CASSPLYQPQHF	TGTGCCAGTAGTCCGCTTTATCAGCCCCAGCATTTT
TRBD1	.	TRBV19	TRBJ2-7	CARTNRDRGFYEQYF	TGTGCCAGAACGAACCGGGACAGGGGGTTCTACGAGCAGTACTTC
TRBD1	once	TRBV7-8	TRBJ1-5	CASSGGTGNSNQPQHF	TGTGCCAGCAGCGGAGGGACAGGCAATAGCAATCAGCCCCAGCATTTT
.	once	TRBV7-3	TRBJ1-1	CASSLMKIGQRTEAFF	TGTGCCAGCAGCTTAATGAAGATAGGACAGAGGACTGAAGCTTTCTTT
.	.	TRBV7-6	TRBJ2-1	CASSLSGVAYNEQFF	TGTGCCAGCAGCTTATCAGGGGTAGCCTACAATGAGCAGTTCTTC
.	few	TRBV29-1	TRBJ1-1	CSVEDLVNTEAFF	TGCAGCGTTGAAGATCTGGTTAACACTGAAGCTTTCTTT
.	.	TRBV10-3	TRBJ2-3	CAISESRQFGADTQYF	TGTGCCATCAGTGAGTCGCGACAGTTCGGGGCAGATACGCAGTATTTT
TRBD2	.	TRBV9	TRBJ2-3	CASGASGNTDTQYF	TGTGCCAGCGGGGCTAGCGGGAACACAGATACGCAGTATTTT
TRBD1	.	TRBV19	TRBJ1-5	CASSKTGAQPQHF	TGTGCCAGTAGTAAGACAGGGGCGCAGCCCCAGCATTTT
TRBD2	.	TRBV30	TRBJ2-7	CAWAWTGRVSEQYF	TGTGCCTGGGCTTGGACCGGGAGGGTCTCCGAGCAGTACTTC
TRBD1	.	TRBV7-3	TRBJ1-1	CASSQQGAATEAFF	TGTGCCAGCAGTCAACAGGGGGCGGCCACTGAAGCTTTCTTT
TRBD1	.	TRBV27	TRBJ1-1	CASRRDRGNTEAFF	TGTGCCAGCAGACGGGACAGAGGGAACACTGAAGCTTTCTTT
.	.	TRBV5-1	TRBJ2-5	CASSLGGRETQYF	TGCGCCAGCAGCTTGGGTGGGCGTGAGACCCAGTACTTC
.	once	TRBV6-1	TRBJ2-7	CASKLSGLSYEQYF	TGTGCCAGCAAATTGTCCGGGCTCTCCTACGAGCAGTACTTC
.	.	TRBV4-3	TRBJ2-7	CASSQDFRVGGEQYF	TGCGCCAGCAGCCAAGATTTTAGGGTGGGCGGAGAGCAGTACTTC
.	.	TRBV6-1	TRBJ2-1	CASSTGVGEQFF	TGTGCCAGCAGTACCGGGGTGGGCGAGCAGTTCTTC
TRBD2	.	TRBV4-3	TRBJ2-1	CASSHYSAGGGQFF	TGCGCCAGCAGCCACTATTCGGCGGGAGGAGGGCAGTTCTTC
TRBD2	.	TRBV15	TRBJ2-7	CATSAWRAGGTYEQYF	TGTGCCACCAGCGCCTGGAGAGCGGGAGGGACCTACGAGCAGTACTTC
.	.	TRBV27	TRBJ1-5	CASSLPGQPQHF	TGTGCCAGCAGTTTACCGGGGCAGCCCCAGCATTTT
.	once	TRBV18	TRBJ2-7	CASSPHQLQGPIYEQYF	TGTGCCAGCTCACCACACCAATTACAGGGACCTATCTACGAGCAGTACTTC
.	.	TRBV18	TRBJ1-4	CASSSLQGPNEKLFF	TGTGCCAGCTCCTCTCTACAGGGCCCTAATGAAAAACTGTTTTTT
.	.	TRBV28	TRBJ2-7	CASSPPGVGEQYF	TGTGCCAGCAGCCCTCCGGGGGTAGGCGAGCAGTACTTC
TRBD1	.	TRBV4-2	TRBJ1-5	CASSRDRGSNQPQHF	TGTGCCAGCAGCCGGGACAGGGGCTCCAATCAGCCCCAGCATTTT
TRBD2	.	TRBV10-3	TRBJ2-7	CAISGLAGGIYEQYF	TGTGCCATCAGTGGACTAGCGGGAGGGATCTACGAGCAGTACTTC
TRBD1	.	TRBV28	TRBJ2-1	CASSPQGLEQFF	TGTGCCAGCAGCCCACAGGGGTTAGAGCAGTTCTTC
TRBD2	.	TRBV5-1	TRBJ2-5	CASTLPRGGQETQYF	TGCGCCAGCACCTTGCCAAGGGGAGGGCAAGAGACCCAGTACTTC
TRBD1	.	TRBV7-2	TRBJ2-7	CASSLLGQGHPYEQYF	TGTGCCAGCAGCTTACTGGGACAGGGGCACCCCTACGAGCAGTACTTC
.	.	TRBV28	TRBJ2-3	CASRSSRRNTDTQYF	TGTGCCAGCCGCTCGAGCAGGCGGAACACAGATACGCAGTATTTT
TRBD1	.	TRBV28	TRBJ1-1	CASSLGIGTGTEAFF	TGTGCCAGCAGTTTAGGCATAGGGACAGGGACTGAAGCTTTCTTT
.	once	TRBV5-1	TRBJ2-7	CASSLDPFYEQYF	TGCGCCAGCAGCTTGGATCCGTTCTACGAGCAGTACTTC
TRBD2	.	TRBV5-5	TRBJ2-7	CASSWTSYEQYF	TGTGCCAGCAGCTGGACTAGCTACGAGCAGTACTTC
.	.	TRBV7-9	TRBJ1-1	CASSLLWGNTEAFF	TGTGCCAGCAGCCTATTATGGGGGAACACTGAAGCTTTCTTT
.	.	TRBV4-3	TRBJ1-1	CASSQEWGRNTEAFF	TGCGCCAGCAGCCAAGAATGGGGAAGGAACACTGAAGCTTTCTTT
.	.	TRBV11-3	TRBJ2-3	CASKDRGTDTQYF	TGTGCCAGCAAGGACCGGGGCACAGATACGCAGTATTTT
TRBD1	.	TRBV5-4	TRBJ2-5	CASSAPGQGGTQYF	TGTGCCAGCAGCGCCCCGGGACAGGGAGGGACCCAGTACTTC
TRBD2	.	TRBV6-1	TRBJ2-2	CASSETGEGRELFF	TGTGCCAGCAGTGAAACGGGGGAGGGGCGGGAGCTGTTTTTT
.	.	TRBV7-7	TRBJ2-7	CASSLSLRTYEQYF	TGTGCCAGCAGCTTAAGTCTCCGGACCTACGAGCAGTACTTC
.	.	TRBV5-1	TRBJ2-1	CASSFLAGVSSYNEQFF	TGCGCCAGCAGCTTTCTGGCAGGGGTTAGCTCCTACAATGAGCAGTTCTTC
.	.	TRBV11-2	TRBJ2-7	CASSLGPDDEQYF	TGTGCCAGCAGCTTAGGCCCGGACGACGAGCAGTACTTC
TRBD1	.	TRBV6-6	TRBJ2-7	CASRWGQGTYEQYF	TGTGCCAGCAGATGGGGACAGGGAACCTACGAGCAGTACTTC
.	.	TRBV15	TRBJ2-1	CATSVEATRSSYNEQFF	TGTGCCACCAGCGTAGAAGCAACGAGGAGCTCCTACAATGAGCAGTTCTTC